These 30 T cell receptor beta chains came from one sample sequenced in a study of T-cell memory formation after mild COVID-19. TCRdb fed the 5' RACE reads into MiXCR, producing one record per CDR3 protein. This table holds roughly 35,000 distinct CDR3 sequences, around 21% found once. The specimen sequenced was PBMCs or a T cell subset sorted from them (not recorded which). The source of these receptors is an adult who had mild COVID-19 (a few samples of this study predate the infection). Cell type and time point are not known.

The rearrangement uses TRBV3-1 and TRBJ2-3; D ambiguous. V dropped 1 base and J dropped 0 bases, with 8 bases sitting between them. The V gene's germline CDR1 is LGHDT and CDR2 YNNKEL (reference sequence). This CDR3 has 15 residues. CDR3 protein: CASSQVPVSTDTQYF. The CDR3 DNA sequence: TGTGCCAGCAGCCAAGTGCCCGTTAGCACAGATACGCAGTATTTT.

This clonotype has at least ten counts. This rearrangement joins TRBV12-3 or TRBV12-4 to TRBJ2-5, with D unresolved. The CDR3 is made up of 13 amino acids. V lost 5 bases and J 5 bases, leaving 12 bases between the germline ends. The CDR3 loop is CASSLRVGETQYF. CDR3 coding DNA: TGTGCCAGCAGTCTTAGGGTGGGCGAGACCCAGTACTTC.

This clonotype was observed at least ten times. This chain connects TRBV19 to TRBJ2-1, with 9 bases lining up with TRBD2. The CDR3 has 15 amino acids. Trimming removed 1 base from V and 9 bases from J; junction bases left unmatched: 7. The germline gives CDR1 LNHDA, CDR2 SQIVND (reference sequence). DNA of the CDR3: TGTGCCAGTAGTATAGGGGGTAGCGGGAGTTCTGAGCAGTTCTTC. This codes for CASSIGGSGSSEQFF.

This clonotype was found many times. V and J are TRBV7-2 and TRBJ2-1; 9 bases align to TRBD2. J was trimmed by 7 bases and V by 4 bases; bases with no gene match: 8. Germline V lookup: CDR1 SGHTA, CDR2 FQGNSA. The CDR3 sequence is 15 residues long. The CDR3 nucleotides are TGTGCCAGCAGCTCCGTAGCGGGAGCTAGGAATGAGCAGTTCTTC. Protein: CASSSVAGARNEQFF.

Ten or more counts support this clonotype. V and J are TRBV4-1 and TRBJ1-2; weak D call: TRBD1 (6 bases). Germline loops: CDR1 MGHRA, CDR2 YSYEKL. V dropped 6 bases and J dropped 8 bases, with 28 bases sitting between them. CDR3 length equals 17 residues. Here the CDR3 reads CASSQIGGLLISGGYTF. CDR3 sequence (DNA): TGCGCCAGCAGTCAAATAGGGGGACTCCTCATTTCGGGAGGCTACACCTTC.

This clonotype showed up many times. The V gene is TRBV5-1, the J gene TRBJ1-1, with D possibly being TRBD1 (5 bases). The V gene's germline CDR1 is SGHRS and CDR2 YFSETQ. V was cut by 4 bases and J by 1 base, with 14 bases left in between. CDR3 length equals 15 residues. The CDR3 loop reads CASSPKGDPNTEAFF. The CDR3 bases are TGCGCCAGCAGCCCCAAAGGGGACCCGAACACTGAAGCTTTCTTT.

Regarding this clonotype: The junction shows a germline mismatch at one end, possibly a read error. This chain connects TRBV7-6 to TRBJ2-5; D tentatively fits TRBD1 or TRBD2 (5 bases each). This CDR3 contains 14 residues. Per germline, CDR1 SGHVS and CDR2 FNYEAQ. The CDR3 is CASTPPRGPQTKYF. The CDR3 nucleotides read TGTGCCAGCACACCTCCCCGGGGACCCCAGACCAAGTACTTC.

The V gene is TRBV11-2, the J gene TRBJ2-7; D is uncertain. Per germline, CDR1 SGHAT and CDR2 FQNNGV. There are 12 residues in the CDR3. V lost 2 bases, J lost 5 bases, and 7 bases lay in between. The DNA for the CDR3 is TGTGCCAGCAGCTTAAATGGGGACGAGCAGTACTTC. Amino acids: CASSLNGDEQYF.

A note on this clonotype: This may arise from a read error, as a much more abundant clone is one base away. The chain links TRBV11-2 to TRBJ1-2, with D perhaps TRBD1 (5 bases). CDR1 is SGHAT, CDR2 FQNNGV, per germline. This CDR3 spans 14 amino acids. The CDR3 sequence: CSSRPVGGNYGYTF. The CDR3 region has the DNA TGTTCCAGCAGGCCTGTGGGGGGGAACTATGGCTACACCTTC.

The genes are TRBV25-1 and TRBJ1-2, with no clear D. The germline V and J ends were trimmed by 3 bases and 7 bases, with 12 bases remaining between them. Germline CDR1 and CDR2: MGHDK and SYGVNS. The CDR3 runs 13 residues. CDR3 loop: CASSEIGSGGYTF. In DNA form, the CDR3 reads TGTGCCAGCAGTGAGATAGGGTCCGGTGGCTACACCTTC.

This clonotype occurred many times. V usage is TRBV12-3 or TRBV12-4 and J usage is TRBJ2-7; D might be TRBD2 (8 bases). The CDR3 runs to 14 residues. The V gene lost 9 bases and the J gene lost 4 bases, with 19 bases spanning the gap. This CDR3 is CASSQGGGRYEQYF. DNA for the CDR3: TGTGCCAGTAGTCAAGGGGGCGGGAGGTACGAGCAGTACTTC.

This clonotype was seen ten or more times. This sequence joins TRBV7-3 and TRBJ2-2; D is unresolved. The CDR3 loop spans 16 amino acids. V was cut by 4 bases and J by 1 base, with 13 bases left in between. Germline loops: CDR1 SGHTA, CDR2 FQGTGA. The CDR3 region has the DNA TGTGCCAGCAGCTCCGCCCTAGGGAAGAACACCGGGGAGCTGTTTTTT. Translation gives CASSSALGKNTGELFF. The variable domain in full, with the rest retrieved from reference TRBV7-3 and TRBJ2-2, is GAGVSQTPSNKVTEKGKYVELRCDPISGHTALYWYRQSLGQGPEFLIYFQGTGAADDSGLPNDRFFAVRPEGSVSTLKIQRTERGDSAVYLCASSSALGKNTGELFFGEGSRLTVL.

This clonotype was recorded once. The V call is TRBV7-2, the J call TRBJ2-1, with 12 bases that match TRBD2. Germline CDR1 is SGHTA and CDR2 is FQGNSA. V gave up 3 bases and J gave up 7 bases; unmatched junction bases: 7. CDR3 size: 16 residues. Here the CDR3 reads CASSLGTSGPVNEQFF. CDR3 coding DNA: TGTGCCAGCAGCTTGGGGACTAGCGGGCCTGTAAATGAGCAGTTCTTC.

This clonotype showed up many times. The chain is built from TRBV12-3 or TRBV12-4 and TRBJ1-2; D not resolved. The V and J ends lost 5 bases and 5 bases respectively, with 12 bases between them. There are 13 residues in the CDR3. CDR3 nucleotide sequence: TGTGCCAGCAGTAGATCAGCAGTATATGGCTACACCTTC. This gives the protein CASSRSAVYGYTF.

This clonotype was detected many times. The chain couples TRBV14 to TRBJ2-7; tentatively, D is TRBD1 or TRBD2 (5 bases each). V lost 4 bases to trimming and J lost 13 bases, with 23 bases between them. CDR1 and CDR2 (germline): SGHDN, FVKESK. This CDR3 has 14 amino acids. The CDR3 DNA reads TGTGCCAGCAGCCCCTATGGGACCTCTAGCCCGCCCTACTTC. The encoded protein is CASSPYGTSSPPYF.

This clonotype was seen at least ten times. This chain connects TRBV9 to TRBJ2-5; either TRBD1 or TRBD2 may fit D (6 bases each). The germline V gene encodes CDR1 SGDLS and CDR2 YYNGEE. This CDR3 comprises 16 residues. Trimming pared 0 bases from V and 0 bases from J, leaving 12 bases between. CDR3 in amino acids: CASSVGGGGYQETQYF. For the CDR3, the DNA is TGTGCCAGCAGCGTAGGTGGAGGGGGGTACCAAGAGACCCAGTACTTC.

This chain joins TRBV20-1 and TRBJ1-1, with 8 bases identical to TRBD1. Germline V CDR1 and CDR2: DFQATT, SNEGSKA (reference sequence). J gave up 5 bases and V 1 base, and 6 bases lay outside the gene matches. CDR3 length: 14 amino acids. CDR3 sequence: CSARVQGARTEAFF. In DNA form, the CDR3 reads TGCAGTGCTAGAGTCCAGGGGGCGAGAACTGAAGCTTTCTTT.

This clonotype has ten or more counts. This chain links TRBV4-2 with TRBJ2-1, with 10 bases fitting TRBD2. V shed 0 bases and J 6 bases; nucleotides not matched to a gene: 5. CDR3 length: 16 amino acids. Germline-derived CDR1 and CDR2 are LGHNA and YNFKEQ. This chain's CDR3 is CASSQDASGGANEQFF. DNA of the CDR3: TGTGCCAGCAGCCAAGATGCGAGCGGGGGGGCCAATGAGCAGTTCTTC.

This chain links TRBV5-1 with TRBJ2-3, with D tentatively TRBD1 or TRBD2 (6 bases each). CDR1 is SGHRS, CDR2 YFSETQ, per germline. V was cut by 1 base and J by 0 bases, with 21 bases left in between. The CDR3 totals 19 residues. The CDR3 DNA reads as TGCGCCAGCAGCTTGCCGCGGGACAATCCCGTTATTAGCACAGATACGCAGTATTTT. It yields the protein CASSLPRDNPVISTDTQYF.

The V and J genes are TRBV12-3 or TRBV12-4 and TRBJ2-1, with D tentatively TRBD1 (7 bases). The CDR3 is made up of 13 amino acids. Trimming stripped 11 bases from V and 0 bases from J, with 11 bases between. The CDR3 nucleotides are TGTGCCGCAGGGGGGAGCTCCTACAATGAGCAGTTCTTC. This codes for CAAGGSSYNEQFF.

This clonotype was recorded many times. The chain carries TRBV5-1 and TRBJ1-2; D is ambiguous. Germline V gives CDR1 SGHRS, CDR2 YFSETQ. The CDR3 length is 14 residues. The germline V and J ends were trimmed by 1 base and 2 bases, with 9 bases remaining between them. The CDR3 reads CASSLTVQNYGYTF. As DNA, the CDR3 is TGCGCCAGCAGCTTGACGGTACAGAACTATGGCTACACCTTC.

The CDR3 sequence is CASSLEGTGSYTEAFF. In DNA, the CDR3 is TGTGCCAGCAGCTTAGAAGGGACAGGGAGTTACACTGAAGCTTTCTTT. The chain couples TRBV7-3 to TRBJ1-1; TRBD1 matches at 9 bases. In germline, CDR1 is SGHTA, CDR2 FQGTGA. This CDR3 region has 16 residues. V lost 2 bases to trimming and J lost 3 bases; unmatched junction nucleotides: 7.

At least ten counts were recorded for this clonotype. The DNA for the CDR3 is TGCGCCAGCAGCTTGAAGGAAGGTATTACCGGGGAGCTGTTTTTT. This sequence encodes CASSLKEGITGELFF. The chain couples TRBV5-1 to TRBJ2-2; D not certain. The CDR3 contains 15 residues. Per germline, CDR1 SGHRS and CDR2 YFSETQ. Deletions cut 1 base from V and 5 bases from J, with 12 bases between.

DNA of the CDR3: TGTGCCAGCAGGGCCATGAAGGGCTCCTATAATTCACCCCTCCACTTT. Translating gives CASRAMKGSYNSPLHF. The chain is built from TRBV5-4 and TRBJ1-6; D gene uncertain. The CDR3 is 16 amino acids. Looked up from germline, CDR1 is SGHNT and CDR2 is YYREEE (reference sequence). V was clipped by 5 bases and J by 0 bases, with 12 bases between them.

This clonotype appeared many times. The chain uses TRBV2 and TRBJ2-3; D perhaps matches TRBD1 (5 bases). CDR1 and CDR2 (germline): SNHLY, FYNNEI. Trimming removed 7 bases at V and 12 bases at J, with 17 bases between. The CDR3 is 12 amino acids. The CDR3 reads CASNRQTQDQYF. CDR3 coding DNA: TGTGCCAGCAACAGACAGACCCAGGATCAGTATTTT.

There are many counts of this clonotype. J is TRBJ2-3 and V is TRBV20-1; D unclear. Trimming shortened V by 6 bases and J by 4 bases, and 11 bases separated the two germline ends. The germline V gene has CDR1 DFQATT and CDR2 SNEGSKA (reference sequence). The CDR3 is 12 residues long. CDR3 coding DNA: TGCAGTGCGGACCCTAGGCCAGATACGCAGTATTTT. It translates to CSADPRPDTQYF.

This clonotype was detected many times. This rearrangement joins TRBV7-3 to TRBJ2-2; D is unclear. V was clipped by 4 bases and J by 0 bases, with 15 bases between them. This CDR3 spans 17 amino acids. The germline V gene has CDR1 SGHTA and CDR2 FQGTGA. CDR3 DNA sequence: TGTGCCAGCAGCTCCTCTCCGTTAACCACGAACACCGGGGAGCTGTTTTTT. Protein sequence: CASSSSPLTTNTGELFF.

The chain is built from TRBV5-1 and TRBJ2-7, with 11 bases matching TRBD1. CDR1 and CDR2 from the germline V gene are SGHRS and YFSETQ. J was trimmed by 5 bases and V by 3 bases; bases with no gene match: 1. This CDR3 contains 13 residues. The CDR3 loop reads CASSWDRGNEQYF. The CDR3 DNA reads TGCGCCAGCAGCTGGGACAGGGGGAACGAGCAGTACTTC.

This clonotype was observed at least ten times. The rearrangement joins TRBV20-1 to TRBJ1-1; 8 nucleotides align to TRBD1. This CDR3 contains 15 residues. Germline CDR1 and CDR2: DFQATT and SNEGSKA (reference sequence). The junction had 13 bases not matched to a gene; V was cut back by 6 bases and J by 4 bases. CDR3 in amino acids: CSAGKGRGLGTEAFF. DNA of the CDR3: TGCAGTGCCGGTAAGGGCAGGGGGCTTGGCACTGAAGCTTTCTTT.

The sample holds many counts of this clonotype. This rearrangement joins TRBV27 to TRBJ1-4; D is undetermined. The germline V gene encodes CDR1 MNHEY and CDR2 SMNVEV (reference sequence). Trimming removed 6 bases from V and 6 bases from J, with 14 bases in between. The CDR3 runs 14 residues. The CDR3 bases are TGTGCCAGCAGCCTCTACGGGCCCGATGAAAAACTGTTTTTT. This encodes CASSLYGPDEKLFF.